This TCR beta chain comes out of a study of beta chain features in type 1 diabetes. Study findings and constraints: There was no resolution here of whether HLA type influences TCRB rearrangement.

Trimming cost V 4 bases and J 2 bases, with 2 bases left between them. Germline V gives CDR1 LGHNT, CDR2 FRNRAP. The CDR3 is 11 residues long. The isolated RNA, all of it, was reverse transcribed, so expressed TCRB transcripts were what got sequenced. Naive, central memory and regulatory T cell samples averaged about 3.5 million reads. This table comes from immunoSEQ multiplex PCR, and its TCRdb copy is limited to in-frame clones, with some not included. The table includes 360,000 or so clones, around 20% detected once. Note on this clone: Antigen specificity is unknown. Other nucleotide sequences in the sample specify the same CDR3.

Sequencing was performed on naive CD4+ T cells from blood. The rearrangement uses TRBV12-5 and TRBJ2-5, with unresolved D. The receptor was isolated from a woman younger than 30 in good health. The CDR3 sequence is CASGSQETQYF. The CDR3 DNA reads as TGTGCTAGTGGTTCTCAAGAGACCCAGTACTTC. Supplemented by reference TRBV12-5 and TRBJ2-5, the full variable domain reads DARVTQTPRHKVTEMGQEVTMRCQPILGHNTVFWYRQTMMQGLELLAYFRNRAPLDDSGMPKDRFSAEMPDATLATLKIQPSEPRDSAVYFCASGSQETQYFGPGTRLLVL.